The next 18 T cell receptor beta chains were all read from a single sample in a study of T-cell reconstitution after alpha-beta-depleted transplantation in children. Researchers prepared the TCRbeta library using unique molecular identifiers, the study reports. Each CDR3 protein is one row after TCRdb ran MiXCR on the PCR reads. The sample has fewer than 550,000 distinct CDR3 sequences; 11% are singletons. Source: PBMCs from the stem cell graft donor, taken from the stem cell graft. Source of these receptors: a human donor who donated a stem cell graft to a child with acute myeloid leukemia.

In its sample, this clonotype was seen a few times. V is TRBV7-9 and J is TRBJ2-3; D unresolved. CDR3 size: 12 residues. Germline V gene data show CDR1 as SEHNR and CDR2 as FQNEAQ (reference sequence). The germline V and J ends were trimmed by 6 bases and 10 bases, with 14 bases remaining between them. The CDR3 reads CASSSLPRSQYF. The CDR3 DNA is TGTGCCAGCAGTTCACTCCCACGCTCGCAGTATTTT. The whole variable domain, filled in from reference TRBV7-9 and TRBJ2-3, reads DTGVSQNPRHKITKRGQNVTFRCDPISEHNRLYWYRQTLGQGPEFLTYFQNEAQLEKSRLLSDRFSAERPKGSFSTLEIQRTEQGDSAMYLCASSSLPRSQYFGPGTRLTVL.

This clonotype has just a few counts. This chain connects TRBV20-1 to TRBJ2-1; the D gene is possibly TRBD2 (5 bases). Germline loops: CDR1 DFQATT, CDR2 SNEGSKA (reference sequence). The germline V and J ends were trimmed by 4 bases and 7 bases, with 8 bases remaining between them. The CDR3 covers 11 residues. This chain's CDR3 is CSATSWNEQFF. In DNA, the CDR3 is TGCAGTGCTACTAGCTGGAATGAGCAGTTCTTC.

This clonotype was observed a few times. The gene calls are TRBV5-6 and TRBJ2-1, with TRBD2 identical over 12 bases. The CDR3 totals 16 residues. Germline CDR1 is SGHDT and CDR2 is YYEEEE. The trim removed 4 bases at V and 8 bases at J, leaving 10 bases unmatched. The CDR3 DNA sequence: TGTGCCAGCAGCCTGAGACTAGCGGGGGCATCGGATGAGCAGTTCTTC. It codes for CASSLRLAGASDEQFF.

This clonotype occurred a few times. CDR3 amino acids: CAIRGLAGDKNYSSYNEQFF. The CDR3 bases are TGTGCCATCAGGGGCCTAGCGGGCGACAAGAATTATAGCTCCTACAATGAGCAGTTCTTC. The chain uses TRBV10-3 and TRBJ2-1; 8 bases line up with TRBD2. Germline assignment: CDR1 ENHRY and CDR2 SYGVKD. This CDR3 is built from 20 residues. J gave up 0 bases and V 6 bases, and 19 bases lay outside the gene matches.

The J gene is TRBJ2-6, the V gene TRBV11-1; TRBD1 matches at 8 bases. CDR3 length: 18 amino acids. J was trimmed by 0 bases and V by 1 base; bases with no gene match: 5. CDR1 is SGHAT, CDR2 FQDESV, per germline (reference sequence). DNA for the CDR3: TGTGCCAGCAGCTTAGTACAGGGGGTTAGCTCTGGGGCCAACGTCCTGACTTTC. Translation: CASSLVQGVSSGANVLTF.

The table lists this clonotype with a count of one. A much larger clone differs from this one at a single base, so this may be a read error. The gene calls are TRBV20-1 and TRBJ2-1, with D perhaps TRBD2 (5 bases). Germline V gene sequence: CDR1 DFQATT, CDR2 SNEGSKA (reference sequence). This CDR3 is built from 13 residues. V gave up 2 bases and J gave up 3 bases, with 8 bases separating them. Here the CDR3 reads CSARPGIYNEQFF. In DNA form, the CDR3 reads TGCAGTGCTAGACCCGGGATCTACAATGAGCAGTTCTTC.

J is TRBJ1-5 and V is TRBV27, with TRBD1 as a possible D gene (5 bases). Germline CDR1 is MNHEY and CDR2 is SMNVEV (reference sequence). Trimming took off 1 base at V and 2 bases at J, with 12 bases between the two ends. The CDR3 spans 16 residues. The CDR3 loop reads CASSLLGGEGNQPQHF. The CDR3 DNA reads TGTGCCAGCAGTTTATTAGGAGGGGAGGGCAATCAGCCCCAGCATTTT.

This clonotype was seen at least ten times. The CDR3 region is CASSTRTGGVYEQYF. The CDR3 DNA follows: TGTGCCAGCAGCACGAGGACAGGGGGCGTCTACGAGCAGTACTTC. The chain has TRBV7-8 and TRBJ2-7, with 11 nucleotides matching TRBD1. The junction had 6 bases not matched to a gene; V was cut back by 5 bases and J by 3 bases. In germline, CDR1 is SGHVS, CDR2 FQNEAQ. CDR3 length equals 15 residues.

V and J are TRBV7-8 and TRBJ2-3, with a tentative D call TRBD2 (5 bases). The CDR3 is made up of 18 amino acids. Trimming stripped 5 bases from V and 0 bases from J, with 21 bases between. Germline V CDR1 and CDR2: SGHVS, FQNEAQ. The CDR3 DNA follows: TGTGCCAGCAGCACAGACCCTGAAGCGGCCCTGAGCACAGATACGCAGTATTTT. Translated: CASSTDPEAALSTDTQYF. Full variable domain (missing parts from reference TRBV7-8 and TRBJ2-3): GAGVSQSPRYKVAKRGQDVALRCDPISGHVSLFWYQQALGQGPEFLTYFQNEAQLDKSGLPSDRFFAERPEGSVSTLKIQRTQQEDSAVYLCASSTDPEAALSTDTQYFGPGTRLTVL.

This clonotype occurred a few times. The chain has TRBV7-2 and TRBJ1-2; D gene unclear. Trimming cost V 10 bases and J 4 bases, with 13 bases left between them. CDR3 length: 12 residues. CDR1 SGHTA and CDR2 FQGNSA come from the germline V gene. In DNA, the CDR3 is TGTGCCACCCTCAGCCCGATCTATGGCTACACCTTC. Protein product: CATLSPIYGYTF.

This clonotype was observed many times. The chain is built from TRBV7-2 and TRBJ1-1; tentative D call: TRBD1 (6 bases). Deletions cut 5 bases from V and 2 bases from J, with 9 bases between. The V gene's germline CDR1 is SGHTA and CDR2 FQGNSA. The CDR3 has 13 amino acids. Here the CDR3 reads CASSAGHNTEAFF. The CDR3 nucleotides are TGTGCCAGCAGCGCGGGACACAACACTGAAGCTTTCTTT.

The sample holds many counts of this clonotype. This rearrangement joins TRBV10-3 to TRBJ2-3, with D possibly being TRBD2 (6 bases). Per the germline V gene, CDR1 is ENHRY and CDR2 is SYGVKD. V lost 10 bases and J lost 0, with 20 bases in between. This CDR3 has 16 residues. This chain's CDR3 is CATQSAGLTSTDTQYF. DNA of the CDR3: TGTGCCACCCAGAGTGCGGGGTTGACTAGCACAGATACGCAGTATTTT.

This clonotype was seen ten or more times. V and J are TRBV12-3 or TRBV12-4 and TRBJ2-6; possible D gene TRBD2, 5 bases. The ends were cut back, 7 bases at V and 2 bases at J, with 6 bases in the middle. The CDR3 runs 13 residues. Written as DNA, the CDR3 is TGTGCCAGCACGAGGGCTGGGGCCAACGTCCTGACTTTC. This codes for CASTRAGANVLTF.

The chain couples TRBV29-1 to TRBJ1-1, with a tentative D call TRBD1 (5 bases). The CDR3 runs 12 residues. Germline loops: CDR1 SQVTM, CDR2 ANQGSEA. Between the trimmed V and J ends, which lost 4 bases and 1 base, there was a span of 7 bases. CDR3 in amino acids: CSVGGENTEAFF. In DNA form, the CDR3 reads TGCAGCGTTGGAGGGGAGAACACTGAAGCTTTCTTT.

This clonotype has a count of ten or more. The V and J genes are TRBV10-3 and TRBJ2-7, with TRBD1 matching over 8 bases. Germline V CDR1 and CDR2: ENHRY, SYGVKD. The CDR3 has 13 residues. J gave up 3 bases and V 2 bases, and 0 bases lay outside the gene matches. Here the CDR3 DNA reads TGTGCCATCAGTGAGACAGGGGGCTACGAGCAGTACGTC. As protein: CAISETGGYEQYV.

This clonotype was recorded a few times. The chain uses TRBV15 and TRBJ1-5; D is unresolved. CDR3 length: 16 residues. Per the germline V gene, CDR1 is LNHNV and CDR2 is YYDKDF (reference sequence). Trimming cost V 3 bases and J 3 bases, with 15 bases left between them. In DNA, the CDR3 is TGTGCCACCAGCAGTGCGGGTCTTTTGGTCAATCAGCCCCAGCATTTT. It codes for CATSSAGLLVNQPQHF.

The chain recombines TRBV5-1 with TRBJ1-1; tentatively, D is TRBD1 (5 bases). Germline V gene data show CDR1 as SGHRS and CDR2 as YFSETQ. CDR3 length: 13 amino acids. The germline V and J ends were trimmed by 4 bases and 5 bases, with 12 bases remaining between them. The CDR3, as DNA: TGCGCCAGCAGCAAGGGGATGACAACTGAAGCTTTCTTT. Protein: CASSKGMTTEAFF.

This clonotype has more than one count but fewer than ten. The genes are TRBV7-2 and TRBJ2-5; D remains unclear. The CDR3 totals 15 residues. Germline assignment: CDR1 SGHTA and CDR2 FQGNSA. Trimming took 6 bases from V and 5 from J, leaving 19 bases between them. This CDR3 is CASSLNQKGFETQYF. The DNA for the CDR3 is TGTGCCAGCAGTTTAAATCAAAAGGGTTTCGAGACCCAGTACTTC.